The rows below give T cell receptor beta chains drawn from one sample of a study of T cell repertoires and HLA-DP antigens. These receptors lack a known antigen. Generated by immunoSEQ multiplex PCR, the TCRdb table keeps only in-frame clones and is missing some. In the table there are fewer than 95,000 clones, about 89% of which are singletons. Sequencing was performed on CD4+ T cells from PBMCs. These receptors were collected from a man aged 50 or older in good health and CMV-seronegative. CDR3s include the opening cysteine and the closing phenylalanine or tryptophan. D genes are given only for firm matches. Rows may omit the clone size; those that give it use once, few, many or a size class.

J: TRBJ2-5
D: TRBD2
V: TRBV6-5
size: NA
DNA: TGTGCCAGCAGTTATGGTAGCGGGGGCTCCCAAGAGACCCAGTACTTC
CDR3: CASSYGSGGSQETQYF

J: TRBJ2-7
D: NA
V: TRBV7-2
size: NA
DNA: TGTGCCAGCAGCTTAGACGGGGGCTCCTACGAGCAGTACTTC
CDR3: CASSLDGGSYEQYF

J: TRBJ1-1
D: NA
V: TRBV5-1
size: NA
DNA: TGCGCCAGCAGCTTCTGGGAAAACACTGAAGCTTTCTTT
CDR3: CASSFWENTEAFF

J: TRBJ2-1
D: TRBD2
V: TRBV10-1
size: NA
DNA: TGCGCCAGCAGTGAGACGGGACTAGCTCTTAATGAGCAGTTCTTC
CDR3: CASSETGLALNEQFF

J: TRBJ2-7
D: TRBD1
V: TRBV7-9
size: NA
DNA: TGTGCCAGCAGTCAAGTTACGGGACAGGGGGCTTACGAGCAGTACTTC
CDR3: CASSQVTGQGAYEQYF

J: TRBJ2-5
D: TRBD2
V: TRBV29-1
size: NA
DNA: TGCAGCGTTGGAGCCCTGGAGCGGGGAAGGGTTGGAGAGACCCAGTACTTC
CDR3: CSVGALERGRVGETQYF

J: TRBJ1-4
D: NA
V: TRBV7-2
size: NA
DNA: TGTGCCAGCAGCTTAACAAGAACTAATGAAAAACTGTTTTTT
CDR3: CASSLTRTNEKLFF

J: TRBJ1-6
D: NA
V: TRBV27
size: few
DNA: TGTGCCAGCAGTTTCAGCAATTCACCCCTCCACTTT
CDR3: CASSFSNSPLHF

J: TRBJ1-1
D: NA
V: TRBV28
size: NA
DNA: TGTGCCAGCAGTTTATTTGTCCAGAACACTGAAGCTTTCTTT
CDR3: CASSLFVQNTEAFF

J: TRBJ1-2
D: NA
V: TRBV30
size: NA
DNA: TGTGCCTGGAGTGTGAGCCTCTATGGCTACACCTTC
CDR3: CAWSVSLYGYTF

J: TRBJ1-1
D: TRBD1
V: TRBV7-9
size: few
DNA: TGTGCCAGCAGCTCCACAGGGGGCAAGACTGAAGCTTTCTTT
CDR3: CASSSTGGKTEAFF

J: TRBJ1-3
D: NA
V: TRBV5-1
size: NA
DNA: TGCGCCAGCAGCTTGGATCCAGGGTCTGGAAACACCATATATTTT
CDR3: CASSLDPGSGNTIYF